The clone carrying this T cell receptor beta chain was seen a few times. Its antigen is not known. The sample comes from a study of response to subunit inactivated influenza vaccine. Findings and limits, study-wide: It was suggested by the authors that few new T cells are recruited by each seasonal influenza vaccination.

V was pared by 6 bases and J by 1 base, with 13 bases between. This CDR3 region has 15 residues. Germline loops: CDR1 ENHRY, CDR2 SYGVKD. TCRdb called the RT-PCR reads again in MiXCR, with one record for every CDR3 protein. Here the sample spans more than 400,000 distinct CDR3 sequences, 6.5% to 8% being singletons. The chain combines TRBV10-3 with TRBJ2-1; weak D call: TRBD2 (5 bases). This receptor was taken from a man between 50 and 75 years old who received an inactivated influenza vaccine. Sequenced material: PBMCs from blood, taken roughly 24 months after vaccination. CDR3 amino acids: CAISDQEVSYNEQFF. The CDR3 coding sequence is TGTGCCATCAGCGACCAGGAGGTATCCTACAATGAGCAGTTCTTC.